These T cell receptor beta chains were read from a single sample in a study of identical twins. TCRdb recomputed calls from the 5' RACE reads with MiXCR, one row per CDR3 protein. There are approximately 240,000 distinct CDR3 sequences in the sample; around an eighth occur only once, and 8.8% lies in the top ten. Sequenced sample: memory (CD45RO+) T cells sorted from blood. These TCRs come from a woman between 18 and 29 years old in good health. Each CDR3 is given with its conserved first and last residue. D genes are given only for firm matches. Rows may omit the clone size; those that give it use once, few, many or a size class.

j_call v_call cdr3_length d_call clone_size cdr3_nt cdr3_aa
TRBJ1-3 TRBV7-9 15 . few TGTGCCAGCAGCCCCCCCGGAGACTCTGGAAACACCATATATTTT CASSPPGDSGNTIYF
TRBJ2-5 TRBV20-1 14 . . TGCAGTGCCAGCCGGGACGCAGGGGTAGAGACCCAGTACTTC CSASRDAGVETQYF
TRBJ1-2 TRBV6-5 11 . . TGTGCCAGCAGTTACGGGGGGTCCTCCACCTTC CASSYGGSSTF
TRBJ1-1 TRBV20-1 16 . few TGCAGTGCCTCGCTGTGGGCAGAGGGCATGAACACTGAAGCTTTCTTT CSASLWAEGMNTEAFF
TRBJ1-6 TRBV9 15 TRBD1 few TGTGCCAGCAGCGTAGACCCGGGACAGGGAGCACCCCTCCACTTT CASSVDPGQGAPLHF
TRBJ1-1 TRBV6-2/TRBV6-3 15 TRBD1 few TGTGCCAGCAGTCCCCTCAGGGGGAGAGTCACTGAAGCTTTCTTT CASSPLRGRVTEAFF
TRBJ2-1 TRBV5-1 14 TRBD2 . TGCGCCAGCAGCTTGTCAGCGGGAGGCGATGAGCAGTTCTTC CASSLSAGGDEQFF
TRBJ2-1 TRBV29-1 13 TRBD2 few TGCAGCCACGGCGGGAGGCAAAAAAATGAGCAGTTCTTC CSHGGRQKNEQFF
TRBJ2-6 TRBV12-3/TRBV12-4 19 TRBD1 . TGTGCCAGCAGTTTAGCGCTGGGACAGGGCCTCTCTGGGGCCAACGTCCTGACTTTC CASSLALGQGLSGANVLTF
TRBJ1-4 TRBV7-9 16 . . TGTGCCAGCAGCTTATCGCGTGCGAAGGGGAATGAAAAACTGTTTTTT CASSLSRAKGNEKLFF
TRBJ2-3 TRBV4-3 20 TRBD2 few TGCGCCAGCAGCCAACTAGGACTAGCGGGAGTTTCTTCTAGCACAGATACGCAGTATTTT CASSQLGLAGVSSSTDTQYF
TRBJ1-5 TRBV29-1 14 TRBD1 many TGCAGCGCAGGGGGGTCGGGTACCGGTCAGCCCCAGCATTTT CSAGGSGTGQPQHF
TRBJ2-7 TRBV2 13 . . TGTGCCAGCACCCCCGGTCGGGCCTACGAGCAGTACTTC CASTPGRAYEQYF
TRBJ2-5 TRBV6-9 14 . few TGTGCCAGCAGTTATACGGACGGTGAAGAGACCCAGTACTTC CASSYTDGEETQYF
TRBJ2-3 TRBV9 12 . many TGTGCCAGCAGCGTAGGGGTAGATACGCAGTATTTT CASSVGVDTQYF
TRBJ2-7 TRBV2 14 . . TGTGCCAGCAGTGATCAGGGGAGCTCCTACGAGCAGTACTTC CASSDQGSSYEQYF
TRBJ2-2 TRBV6-2/TRBV6-3 14 . many TGTGCCAGCAGTTACCTCGGACAGACAGGGGAGCTGTTTTTT CASSYLGQTGELFF
TRBJ2-1 TRBV20-1 16 . . TGCAGTGCTAGATTCCGCCTAGGGGGACGCTACAATGAGCAGTTCTTC CSARFRLGGRYNEQFF
TRBJ1-6 TRBV7-3 13 . many TGTGCCAGCAGCTCCCCGCCCAATTCACCCCTCCACTTT CASSSPPNSPLHF
TRBJ2-7 TRBV20-1 12 . few TGCAGTGCTAGCACGGGAAGCCACGAGCAGTACTTC CSASTGSHEQYF
TRBJ1-1 TRBV20-1 13 . many TGCAGTGCTATCCCTGACAGCCGCACTGAAGCTTTCTTT CSAIPDSRTEAFF
TRBJ2-3 TRBV5-1 16 . many TGCGCCAGCAGCTTGGCCGCCCAGGGATTCACAGATACGCAGTATTTT CASSLAAQGFTDTQYF
TRBJ1-2 TRBV6-1 15 . . TGTGCCAGCAGGGTACTGGGACGGACCGTCTATGGCTACACCTTC CASRVLGRTVYGYTF
TRBJ1-6 TRBV5-1 15 . few TGCGCCAGCAGTCAAACCGGACAGCCGGGTTCACCCCTCCACTTT CASSQTGQPGSPLHF
TRBJ2-4 TRBV3-1 14 TRBD1 few TGTGCCAGCAGCCGAGAGGACAGGGCAGACATTCAGCACTTC CASSREDRADIQHF
TRBJ2-3 TRBV20-1 14 . many TGCAGTGTCTCCGGGCACGTCCCCACAGATACGCAGTATTTT CSVSGHVPTDTQYF
TRBJ2-2 TRBV7-2 15 TRBD1 . TGTGCCAGCAGCGTGGACAGGACGAACACCGGGGAGCTGTTTTTT CASSVDRTNTGELFF
TRBJ2-7 TRBV20-1 12 . few TGCAGTGCTAGGCAGGGAGTCGACGAGCAGTACTTC CSARQGVDEQYF
TRBJ2-7 TRBV12-5 14 . . TGTGCTAGTGGTTCCCTATCCAGCCCCTACGAGCAGTACTTC CASGSLSSPYEQYF
TRBJ2-5 TRBV7-9 13 TRBD1 few TGTGCCAGCAGTCCCGGGACAGGCGAGACCCAGTACTTC CASSPGTGETQYF
TRBJ2-5 TRBV7-6 15 TRBD1 . TGTGCCAGCAGCTTGGGACAGGGGGCTTGGGAGACCCAGTACTTC CASSLGQGAWETQYF
TRBJ2-7 TRBV5-1 15 TRBD1 . TGCGCCAGCAGCGGGACAGGGGGCAGGGCCTACGAGCAGTACTTC CASSGTGGRAYEQYF
TRBJ1-1 TRBV2 12 . many TGTGCCAGAAAGGGTAGAAACACTGAAGCTTTCTTT CARKGRNTEAFF
TRBJ2-1 TRBV5-1 14 TRBD1 many TGCGCCAGCAGCTGGGGACAGGGCTACAATGAGCAGTTCTTC CASSWGQGYNEQFF
TRBJ2-2 TRBV5-1 17 . many TGCGCCAGCAGCCCTGATAGTCTTGGGCCACCTCGAGGGGAGCTGTTTTTT CASSPDSLGPPRGELFF
TRBJ2-1 TRBV20-1 12 . once TGCAGTGCTTCCGGGAACATCAATGAGCAGTTCTTC CSASGNINEQFF
TRBJ1-2 TRBV5-1 14 . many TGCGCCAGCAGCTCGAGGGACACCATCTATGGCTACACCTTC CASSSRDTIYGYTF
TRBJ2-7 TRBV7-2 13 . few TGTGCCAGCAGCTTTCTCAGCTCCTACGAGCAGTACTTC CASSFLSSYEQYF
TRBJ2-2 TRBV6-5 16 . . TGTGCCAGCAGTTACCTACGGACCTCTGGAGCCGGGGAGCTGTTTTTT CASSYLRTSGAGELFF
TRBJ2-2 TRBV7-9 16 TRBD2 few TGTGCCAGCAGCACACAGCGGGGCGCGAACACCGGGGAGCTGTTTTTT CASSTQRGANTGELFF
TRBJ2-7 TRBV5-1 13 . . TGCGCCAGCAGGGGGGAGAGAGACTACGAGCAGTACTTC CASRGERDYEQYF
TRBJ2-2 TRBV20-1 15 TRBD2 . TGCAGTGCTCCGAGAGCGGGAGCGGGGACCGGGGAGCTGTTTTTT CSAPRAGAGTGELFF
TRBJ2-7 TRBV6-1 12 . . TGTGCCAGCAAGCTCAGCTCCTACGAGCAGTACTTC CASKLSSYEQYF
TRBJ2-5 TRBV4-2 15 . few TGTGCCAGCAGCCAAGATCTAACGGGCCTAGAGACCCAGTACTTC CASSQDLTGLETQYF
TRBJ2-3 TRBV5-5 16 TRBD2 few TGTGCCAGCAGCACTGGACTAGCGGGGAACAGGGATACGCAGTATTTT CASSTGLAGNRDTQYF
TRBJ2-2 TRBV6-4 14 . . TGTGCCAGCAGTGCCCGACAAGACACCGGGGAGCTGTTTTTT CASSARQDTGELFF
TRBJ2-5 TRBV11-1 18 . few TGTGCCAGCAGCTCTATGGAGGGATCGAGAGGGAGGTCACAGACCCAGTACTTC CASSSMEGSRGRSQTQYF
TRBJ2-1 TRBV5-1 15 . few TGCGCCAGCAGCTTGGATGGGGCAGGGAGAAATGAGCAGTTCTTC CASSLDGAGRNEQFF
TRBJ2-7 TRBV20-1 18 TRBD2 . TGCAGTGCTAGCTTTAGCGGGAGGGCGAAAGGAAGCTCCTACGAGCAGTACTTC CSASFSGRAKGSSYEQYF
TRBJ2-7 TRBV10-1 13 . . TGCGCCAGCAGCCCCGGACGGACCTACGAGCAGTACTTC CASSPGRTYEQYF
TRBJ2-3 TRBV27 14 TRBD2 few TGTGCCAGCAGTTTACAAATTCTAGCGGGTACGCAGTATTTT CASSLQILAGTQYF
TRBJ2-1 TRBV18 15 TRBD1 few TGTGCCAGCTCACCACAAGGGACAGGGCCCTGGGAGCAGTTCTTC CASSPQGTGPWEQFF
TRBJ2-3 TRBV5-1 14 . . TGCGCCAGCAGCTTGGCACTAGAAAGAGATACGCAGTATTTT CASSLALERDTQYF
TRBJ1-1 TRBV12-5 15 . . TGTGCTAGTGGTTTGCAACCCGGGACCGGGACTGAAGCTTTCTTT CASGLQPGTGTEAFF